The entry below gives a single T cell receptor beta chain sequence along with its context. Repertoires were generated with immunoSEQ multiplex PCR, while TCRdb's copy carries only in-frame clones and drops some. This table has tens of thousands of clones, about 81% appearing once. Germline CDR1 reads LNHDA; CDR2 reads SQIVND (reference sequence). The CDR3 loop spans 19 amino acids. V gave up 4 bases and J gave up 0 bases, with 24 bases separating them. The data belong to a study of OX40 agonist ivuxolimab in advanced cancers. This receptor was identified in an adult with an advanced solid tumor such as melanoma, head and neck, liver or kidney cancer. V and J are TRBV19 and TRBJ1-1; the D gene is possibly TRBD1 (6 bases). The sequences come from CD4+ or CD8+ T cells sorted from blood, collected in a trial of the OX40 agonist ivuxolimab. The CDR3 protein is CASSKGGPWTARMNTEAFF. Written as DNA, the CDR3 is TGTGCCAGTAGTAAAGGGGGGCCGTGGACAGCCAGGATGAACACTGAAGCTTTCTTT. The whole variable domain, filled in from reference TRBV19 and TRBJ1-1, reads DGGITQSPKYLFRKEGQNVTLSCEQNLNHDAMYWYRQDPGQGLRLIYYSQIVNDFQKGDIAEGYSVSREKKESFPLTVTSAQKNPTAFYLCASSKGGPWTARMNTEAFFGQGTRLTVV.